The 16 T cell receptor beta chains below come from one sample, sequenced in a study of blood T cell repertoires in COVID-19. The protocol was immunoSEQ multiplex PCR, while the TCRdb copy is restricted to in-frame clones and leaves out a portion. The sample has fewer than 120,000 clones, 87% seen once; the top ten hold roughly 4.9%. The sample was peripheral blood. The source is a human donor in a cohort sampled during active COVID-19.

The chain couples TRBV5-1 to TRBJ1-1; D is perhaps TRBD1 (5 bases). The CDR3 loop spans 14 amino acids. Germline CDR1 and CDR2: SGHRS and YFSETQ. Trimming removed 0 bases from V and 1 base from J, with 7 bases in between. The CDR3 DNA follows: TGCGCCAGCAGCTTGGCCGACAGGAACACTGAAGCTTTCTTT. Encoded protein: CASSLADRNTEAFF. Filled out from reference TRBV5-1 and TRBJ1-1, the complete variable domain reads KAGVTQTPRYLIKTRGQQVTLSCSPISGHRSVSWYQQTPGQGLQFLFEYFSETQRNKGNFPGRFSGRQFSNSRSEMNVSTLELGDSALYLCASSLADRNTEAFFGQGTRLTVV.

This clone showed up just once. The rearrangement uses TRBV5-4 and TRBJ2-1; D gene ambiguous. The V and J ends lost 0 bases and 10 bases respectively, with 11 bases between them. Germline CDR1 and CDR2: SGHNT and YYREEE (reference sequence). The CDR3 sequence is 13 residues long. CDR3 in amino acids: CASSLALRQEQFF. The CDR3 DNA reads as TGTGCCAGCAGCTTGGCGTTGCGACAAGAGCAGTTCTTC.

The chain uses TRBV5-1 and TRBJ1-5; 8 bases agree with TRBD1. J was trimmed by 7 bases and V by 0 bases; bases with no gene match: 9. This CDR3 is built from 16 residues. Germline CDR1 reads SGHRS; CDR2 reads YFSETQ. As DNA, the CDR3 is TGCGCCAGCAGCTTGGGGATGGCAGGGGGCGAACAGCCCCAGCATTTT. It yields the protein CASSLGMAGGEQPQHF.

CDR3 sequence reads: CASSQLAGGETQYF. Written as DNA, the CDR3 is TGTGCCAGCTCCCAACTAGCGGGTGGGGAGACCCAGTACTTC. The V call is TRBV2, the J call TRBJ2-5; 9 nucleotides agree with TRBD2. CDR1 and CDR2 from the germline V gene are SNHLY and FYNNEI. This CDR3 is built from 14 residues. Unmatched junction bases numbered 9, after V lost 8 bases and J lost 5 bases. Variable domain in full (rest from reference TRBV2 and TRBJ2-5): EPEVTQTPSHQVTQMGQEVILRCVPISNHLYFYWYRQILGQKVEFLVSFYNNEISEKSEIFDDQFSVERPDGSNFTLKIRSTKLEDSAMYFCASSQLAGGETQYFGPGTRLLVL.

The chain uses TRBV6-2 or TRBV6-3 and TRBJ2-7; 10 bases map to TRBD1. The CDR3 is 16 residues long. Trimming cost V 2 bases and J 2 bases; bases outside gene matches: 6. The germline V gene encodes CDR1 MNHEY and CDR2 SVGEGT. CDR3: CASSYRSGTGAYEQYF. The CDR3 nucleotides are TGTGCCAGCAGTTACAGGTCCGGGACAGGGGCCTACGAGCAGTACTTC.

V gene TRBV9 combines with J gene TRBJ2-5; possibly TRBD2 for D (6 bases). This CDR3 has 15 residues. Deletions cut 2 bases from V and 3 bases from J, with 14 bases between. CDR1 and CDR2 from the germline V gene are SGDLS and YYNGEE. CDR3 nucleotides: TGTGCCAGCAGCGTCGATGGGCGGGGAGAAGAGACCCAGTACTTC. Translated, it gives CASSVDGRGEETQYF.

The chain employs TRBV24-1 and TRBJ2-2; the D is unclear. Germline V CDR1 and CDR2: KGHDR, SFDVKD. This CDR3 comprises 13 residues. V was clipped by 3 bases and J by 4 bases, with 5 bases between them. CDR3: CATSDQVTGELFF. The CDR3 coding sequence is TGTGCCACCAGTGATCAGGTCACCGGGGAGCTGTTTTTT.

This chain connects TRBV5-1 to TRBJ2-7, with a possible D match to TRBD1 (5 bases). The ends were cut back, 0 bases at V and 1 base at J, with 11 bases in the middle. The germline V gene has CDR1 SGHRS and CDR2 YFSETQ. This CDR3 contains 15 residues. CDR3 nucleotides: TGCGCCAGCAGCTTGGTTTCCAGGGAATCCTACGAGCAGTACTTC. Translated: CASSLVSRESYEQYF.

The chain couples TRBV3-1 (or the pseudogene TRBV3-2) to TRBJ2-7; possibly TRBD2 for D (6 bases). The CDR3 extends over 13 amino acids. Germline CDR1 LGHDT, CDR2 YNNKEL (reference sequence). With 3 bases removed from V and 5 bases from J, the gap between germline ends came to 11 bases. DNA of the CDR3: TGTGCCAGCAGCCACCAGGCGGGGAACGAGCAGTACTTC. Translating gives CASSHQAGNEQYF.

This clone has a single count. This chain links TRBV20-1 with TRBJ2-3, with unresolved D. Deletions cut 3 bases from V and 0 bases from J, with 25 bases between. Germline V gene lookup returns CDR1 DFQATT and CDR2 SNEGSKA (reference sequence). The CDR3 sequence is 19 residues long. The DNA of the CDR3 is TGCAGTGCTAGTGGGCCAGTGGAGCTCAACCCAACTAGCACAGATACGCAGTATTTT. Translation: CSASGPVELNPTSTDTQYF.

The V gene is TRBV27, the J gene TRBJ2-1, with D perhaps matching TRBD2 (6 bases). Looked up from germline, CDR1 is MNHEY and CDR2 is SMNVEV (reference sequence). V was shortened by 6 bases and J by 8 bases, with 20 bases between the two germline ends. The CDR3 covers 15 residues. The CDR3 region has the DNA TGTGCCAGCAGGCTATGGGGCGGGGAGGATCATGAGCAGTTCTTC. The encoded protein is CASRLWGGEDHEQFF.

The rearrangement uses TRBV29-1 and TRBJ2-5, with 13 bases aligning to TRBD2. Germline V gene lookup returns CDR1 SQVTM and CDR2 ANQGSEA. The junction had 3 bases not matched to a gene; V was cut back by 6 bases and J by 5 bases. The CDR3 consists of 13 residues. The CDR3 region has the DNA TGCAGCGTACTAGCGGGAGGGCAGGAGACCCAGTACTTC. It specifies CSVLAGGQETQYF.

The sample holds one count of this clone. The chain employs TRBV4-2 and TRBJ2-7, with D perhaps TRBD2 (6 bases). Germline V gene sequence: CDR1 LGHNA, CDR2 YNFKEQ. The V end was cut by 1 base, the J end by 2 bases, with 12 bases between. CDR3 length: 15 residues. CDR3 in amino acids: CASSQGRGGPYEQYF. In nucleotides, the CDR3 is TGTGCCAGCAGCCAAGGAAGGGGAGGCCCCTACGAGCAGTACTTC.

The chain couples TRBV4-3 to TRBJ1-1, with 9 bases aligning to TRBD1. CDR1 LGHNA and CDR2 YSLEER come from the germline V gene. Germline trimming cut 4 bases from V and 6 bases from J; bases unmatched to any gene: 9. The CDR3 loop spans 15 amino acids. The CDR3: CASSLKGQGAAEAFF. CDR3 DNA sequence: TGCGCCAGCAGCCTAAAGGGACAGGGCGCGGCTGAAGCTTTCTTT.

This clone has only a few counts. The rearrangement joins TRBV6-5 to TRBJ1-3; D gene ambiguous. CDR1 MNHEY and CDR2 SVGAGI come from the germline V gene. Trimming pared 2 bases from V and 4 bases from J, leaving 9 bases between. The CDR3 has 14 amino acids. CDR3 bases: TGTGCCAGCAGTTACCCCGGGTCCGGAAACACCATATATTTT. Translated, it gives CASSYPGSGNTIYF.

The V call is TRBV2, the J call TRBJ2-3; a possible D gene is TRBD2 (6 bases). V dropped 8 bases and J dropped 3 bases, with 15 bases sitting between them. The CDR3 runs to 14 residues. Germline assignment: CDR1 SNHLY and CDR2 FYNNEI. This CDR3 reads CASSHRSGTDTQYF. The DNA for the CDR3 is TGTGCCAGCTCCCACCGTAGCGGAACAGATACGCAGTATTTT.